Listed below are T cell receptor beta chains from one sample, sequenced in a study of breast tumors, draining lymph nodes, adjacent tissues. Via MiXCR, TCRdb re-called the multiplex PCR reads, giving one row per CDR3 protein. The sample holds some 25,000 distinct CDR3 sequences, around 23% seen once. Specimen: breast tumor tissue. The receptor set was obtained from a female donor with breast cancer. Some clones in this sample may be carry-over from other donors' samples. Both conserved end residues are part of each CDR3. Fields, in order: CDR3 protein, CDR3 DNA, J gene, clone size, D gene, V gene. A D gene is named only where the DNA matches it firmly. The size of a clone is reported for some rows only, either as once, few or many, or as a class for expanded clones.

CDR3: CASRETSGVNYGYTF
DNA: TGCGCCAGCAGAGAAACTTCAGGGGTCAACTATGGCTACACCTTC
J: TRBJ1-2
size: many
D: NA
V: TRBV5-1

CDR3: CASSPDRGAGELFF
DNA: TGTGCCAGCAGCCCGGACAGGGGGGCCGGGGAGCTGTTTTTT
J: TRBJ2-2
size: many
D: TRBD1
V: TRBV7-8

CDR3: CASKGPNTGELFF
DNA: TGTGCCAGTAAGGGGCCGAACACCGGGGAGCTGTTTTTT
J: TRBJ2-2
size: many
D: NA
V: TRBV19

CDR3: CASSIGGPEQYF
DNA: TGTGCCAGCAGCATAGGAGGGCCCGAGCAGTACTTC
J: TRBJ2-7
size: NA
D: NA
V: TRBV7-2

CDR3: CASSLELAGEDTQYF
DNA: TGCGCCAGCAGCTTGGAGCTAGCGGGAGAAGATACGCAGTATTTT
J: TRBJ2-3
size: many
D: TRBD2
V: TRBV5-1

CDR3: CASSDSAGRKAFF
DNA: TGTGCCAGCAGTGACTCGGCAGGGCGTAAAGCTTTCTTT
J: TRBJ1-1
size: NA
D: NA
V: TRBV6-4

CDR3: CASSVPKTGSLETQYF
DNA: TGTGCCAGCAGCGTGCCAAAGACAGGAAGTTTGGAGACCCAGTACTTC
J: TRBJ2-5
size: many
D: NA
V: TRBV9

CDR3: CASSLLRGDQETQYF
DNA: TGCGCCAGCAGCTTGTTGCGGGGAGATCAAGAGACCCAGTACTTC
J: TRBJ2-5
size: many
D: NA
V: TRBV5-1

CDR3: CASSLTGLVGYTF
DNA: TGTGCCAGCAGCTTAACAGGGTTGGTTGGCTACACCTTC
J: TRBJ1-2
size: many
D: NA
V: TRBV7-9

CDR3: CSASNSYEQCF
DNA: TGCAGTGCCAGTAACTCCTACGAGCAGTGCTTC
J: TRBJ2-7
size: NA
D: NA
V: TRBV20-1

CDR3: CASSFWTATGEPFF
DNA: TGTGCCAGCAGCTTCTGGACAGCCACCGGGGAGCCGTTTTTT
J: TRBJ2-2
size: NA
D: NA
V: TRBV7-2